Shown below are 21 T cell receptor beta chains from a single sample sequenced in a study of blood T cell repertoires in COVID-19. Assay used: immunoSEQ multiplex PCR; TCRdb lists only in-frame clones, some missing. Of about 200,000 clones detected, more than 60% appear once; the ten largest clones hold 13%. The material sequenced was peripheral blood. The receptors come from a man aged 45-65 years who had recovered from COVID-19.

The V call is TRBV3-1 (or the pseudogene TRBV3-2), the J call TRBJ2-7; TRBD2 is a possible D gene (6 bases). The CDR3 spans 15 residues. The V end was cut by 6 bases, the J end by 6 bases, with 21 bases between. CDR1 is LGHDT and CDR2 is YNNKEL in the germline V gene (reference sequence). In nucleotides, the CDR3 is TGTGCCAGCAGACAACGCCAGGGTTCCGGGAGCGAGCAGTACTTC. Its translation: CASRQRQGSGSEQYF.

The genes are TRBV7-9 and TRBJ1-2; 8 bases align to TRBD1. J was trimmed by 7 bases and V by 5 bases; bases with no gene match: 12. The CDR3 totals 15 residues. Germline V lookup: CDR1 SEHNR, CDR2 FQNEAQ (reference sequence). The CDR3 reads CASSPDWTGPGGYTF. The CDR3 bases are TGTGCCAGCAGCCCAGACTGGACAGGGCCGGGTGGCTACACCTTC.

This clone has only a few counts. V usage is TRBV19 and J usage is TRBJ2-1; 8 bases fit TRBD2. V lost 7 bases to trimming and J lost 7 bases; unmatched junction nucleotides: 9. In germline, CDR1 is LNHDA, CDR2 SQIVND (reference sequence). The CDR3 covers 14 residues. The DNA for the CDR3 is TGTGCCAGTAAGGGGACTAGGCTTGGAAATGAGCAGTTCTTC. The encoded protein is CASKGTRLGNEQFF.

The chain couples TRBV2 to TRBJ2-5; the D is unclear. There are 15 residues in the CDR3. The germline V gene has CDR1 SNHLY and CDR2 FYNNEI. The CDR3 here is CAASKLGVSMETQYF. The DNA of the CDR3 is TGTGCTGCCAGCAAGTTGGGTGTTAGCATGGAGACCCAGTACTTC.

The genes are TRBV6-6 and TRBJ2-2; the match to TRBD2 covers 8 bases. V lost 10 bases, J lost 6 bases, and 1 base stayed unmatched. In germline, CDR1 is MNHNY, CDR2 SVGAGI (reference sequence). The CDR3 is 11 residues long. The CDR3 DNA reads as TGTGCCACGGGAGGGGCCGGGGAGCTGTTTTTT. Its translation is CATGGAGELFF.

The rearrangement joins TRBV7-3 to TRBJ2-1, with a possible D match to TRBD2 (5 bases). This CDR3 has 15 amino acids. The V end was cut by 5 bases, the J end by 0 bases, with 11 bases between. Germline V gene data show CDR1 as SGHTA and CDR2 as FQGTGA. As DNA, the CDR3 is TGTGCCAGCAGCCCCGAGGGTGGCTCCTACAATGAGCAGTTCTTC. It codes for CASSPEGGSYNEQFF. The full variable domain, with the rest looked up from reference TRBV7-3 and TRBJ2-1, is GAGVSQTPSNKVTEKGKYVELRCDPISGHTALYWYRQSLGQGPEFLIYFQGTGAADDSGLPNDRFFAVRPEGSVSTLKIQRTERGDSAVYLCASSPEGGSYNEQFFGPGTRLTVL.

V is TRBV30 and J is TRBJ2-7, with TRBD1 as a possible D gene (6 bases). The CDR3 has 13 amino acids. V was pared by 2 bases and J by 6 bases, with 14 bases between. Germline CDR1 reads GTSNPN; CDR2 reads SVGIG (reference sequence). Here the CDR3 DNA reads TGTGCCTGGAGTACCGGGACACCTAGCGAGCAGTACTTC. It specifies CAWSTGTPSEQYF.

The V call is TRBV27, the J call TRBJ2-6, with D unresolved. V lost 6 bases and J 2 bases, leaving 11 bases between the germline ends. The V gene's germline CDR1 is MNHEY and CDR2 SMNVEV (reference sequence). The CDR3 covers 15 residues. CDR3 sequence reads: CASRAEGAGANVLTF. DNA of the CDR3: TGTGCCAGCAGGGCGGAAGGCGCTGGGGCCAACGTCCTGACTTTC.

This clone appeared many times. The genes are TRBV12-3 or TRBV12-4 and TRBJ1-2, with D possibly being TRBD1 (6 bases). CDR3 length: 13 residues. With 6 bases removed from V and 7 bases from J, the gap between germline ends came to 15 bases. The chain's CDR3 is CASSDSDRSGYTF. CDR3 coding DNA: TGTGCCAGCAGCGACTCCGACAGGTCTGGCTACACCTTC.

The CDR3 region is CASYYNYGYTF. For the CDR3, the DNA is TGTGCCAGCTACTATAACTATGGCTACACCTTC. The chain is built from TRBV2 and TRBJ1-2; D call uncertain. Trimming removed 8 bases from V and 1 base from J, with 5 bases in between. Germline-derived CDR1 and CDR2 are SNHLY and FYNNEI. The CDR3 sequence is 11 residues long.

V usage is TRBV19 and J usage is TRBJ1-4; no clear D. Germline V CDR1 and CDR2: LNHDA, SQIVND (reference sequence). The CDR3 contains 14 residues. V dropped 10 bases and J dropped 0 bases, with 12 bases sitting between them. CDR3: CATATGATNEKLFF. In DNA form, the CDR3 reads TGTGCCACGGCCACGGGTGCAACTAATGAAAAACTGTTTTTT.

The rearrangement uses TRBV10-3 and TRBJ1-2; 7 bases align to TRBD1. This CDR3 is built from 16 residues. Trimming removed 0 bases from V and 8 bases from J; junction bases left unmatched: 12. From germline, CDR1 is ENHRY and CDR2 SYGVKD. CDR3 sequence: CAISESVSWQGDGYTF. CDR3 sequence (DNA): TGTGCCATCAGTGAGTCCGTAAGTTGGCAGGGGGACGGCTACACCTTC.

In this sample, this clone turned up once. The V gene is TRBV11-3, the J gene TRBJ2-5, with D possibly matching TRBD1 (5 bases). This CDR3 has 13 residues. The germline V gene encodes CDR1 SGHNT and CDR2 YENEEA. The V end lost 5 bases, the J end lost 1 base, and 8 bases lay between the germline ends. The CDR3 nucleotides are TGTGCCAGCAGCCGCGACAGCCAAGAGACCCAGTACTTC. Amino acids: CASSRDSQETQYF.

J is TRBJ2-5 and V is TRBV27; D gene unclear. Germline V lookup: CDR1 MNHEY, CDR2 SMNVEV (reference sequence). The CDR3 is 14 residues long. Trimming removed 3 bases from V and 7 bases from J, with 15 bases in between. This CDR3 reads CASSFSPSVATQYF. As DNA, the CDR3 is TGTGCCAGCAGTTTTTCCCCGTCGGTTGCGACCCAGTACTTC.

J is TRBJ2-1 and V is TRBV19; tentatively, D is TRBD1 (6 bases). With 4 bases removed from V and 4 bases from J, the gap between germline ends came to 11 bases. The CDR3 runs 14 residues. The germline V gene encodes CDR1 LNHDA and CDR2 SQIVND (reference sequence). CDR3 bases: TGTGCCAGTAGTAGACCCCAGGGGTACAATGAGCAGTTCTTC. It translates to CASSRPQGYNEQFF.

The DNA of the CDR3 is TGTGCCAGCAGCTTGACTTGGCTAGCGGAACGGAGCTCCTACAATGAGCAGTTCTTC. This encodes CASSLTWLAERSSYNEQFF. The V and J genes are TRBV11-2 and TRBJ2-1; the match to TRBD2 covers 7 bases. CDR1 and CDR2 from the germline V gene are SGHAT and FQNNGV. Trimming at V came to 3 bases and at J to 0 bases, leaving 14 bases not matched to a gene. There are 19 residues in the CDR3. Full variable domain (missing parts from reference TRBV11-2 and TRBJ2-1): EAGVAQSPRYKIIEKRQSVAFWCNPISGHATLYWYQQILGQGPKLLIQFQNNGVVDDSQLPKDRFSAERLKGVDSTLKIQPAKLEDSAVYLCASSLTWLAERSSYNEQFFGPGTRLTVL.

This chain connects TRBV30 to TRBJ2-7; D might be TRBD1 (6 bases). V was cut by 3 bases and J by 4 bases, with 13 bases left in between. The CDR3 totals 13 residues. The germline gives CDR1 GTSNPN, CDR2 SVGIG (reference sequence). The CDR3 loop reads CAWRGQGFYEQYF. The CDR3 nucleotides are TGTGCCTGGAGGGGGCAGGGGTTTTACGAGCAGTACTTC.

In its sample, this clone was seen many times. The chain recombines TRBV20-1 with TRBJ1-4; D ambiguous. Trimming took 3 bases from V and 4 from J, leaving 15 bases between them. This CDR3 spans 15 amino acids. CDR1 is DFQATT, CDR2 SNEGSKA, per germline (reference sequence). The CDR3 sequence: CSASEPTGNNEKLFF. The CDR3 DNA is TGCAGTGCTAGTGAACCGACGGGAAATAATGAAAAACTGTTTTTT.

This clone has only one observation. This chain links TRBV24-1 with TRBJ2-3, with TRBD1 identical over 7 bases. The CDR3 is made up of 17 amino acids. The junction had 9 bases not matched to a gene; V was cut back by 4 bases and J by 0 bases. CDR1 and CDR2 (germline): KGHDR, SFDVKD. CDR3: CATSEQTGITSTDTQYF. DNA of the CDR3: TGTGCCACCAGTGAACAGACAGGGATAACTAGCACAGATACGCAGTATTTT.

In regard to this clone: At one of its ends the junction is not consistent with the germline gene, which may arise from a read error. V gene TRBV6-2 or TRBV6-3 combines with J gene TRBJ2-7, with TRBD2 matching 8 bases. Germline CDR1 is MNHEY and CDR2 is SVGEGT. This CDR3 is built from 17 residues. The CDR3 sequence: CASSYLVAGQGSYEQYF. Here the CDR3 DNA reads TGTGCCAGCAGCTACTTAGTAGCGGGGCAAGGCTCCTACGAGCAGTACTTC.

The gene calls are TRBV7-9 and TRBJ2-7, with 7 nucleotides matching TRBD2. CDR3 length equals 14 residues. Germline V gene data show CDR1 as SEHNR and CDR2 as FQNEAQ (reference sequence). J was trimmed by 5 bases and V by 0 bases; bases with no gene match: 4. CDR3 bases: TGTGCCAGCAGCTTAGCCGGGACTAAAAACGAGCAGTACTTC. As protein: CASSLAGTKNEQYF.